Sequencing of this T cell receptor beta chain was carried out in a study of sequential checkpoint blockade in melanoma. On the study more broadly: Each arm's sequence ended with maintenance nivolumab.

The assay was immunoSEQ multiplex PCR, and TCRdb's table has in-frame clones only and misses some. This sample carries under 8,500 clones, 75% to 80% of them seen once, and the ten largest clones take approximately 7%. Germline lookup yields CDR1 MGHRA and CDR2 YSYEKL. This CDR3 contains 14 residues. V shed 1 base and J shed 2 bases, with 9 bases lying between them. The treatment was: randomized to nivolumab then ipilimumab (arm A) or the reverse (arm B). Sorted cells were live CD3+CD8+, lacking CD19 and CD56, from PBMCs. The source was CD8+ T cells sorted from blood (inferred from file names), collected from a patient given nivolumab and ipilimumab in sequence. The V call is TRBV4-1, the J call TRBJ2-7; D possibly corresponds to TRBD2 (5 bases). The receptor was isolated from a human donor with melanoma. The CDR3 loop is CASSQVRGAYEQYF. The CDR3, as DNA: TGCGCCAGCAGCCAAGTACGGGGAGCCTACGAGCAGTACTTC.